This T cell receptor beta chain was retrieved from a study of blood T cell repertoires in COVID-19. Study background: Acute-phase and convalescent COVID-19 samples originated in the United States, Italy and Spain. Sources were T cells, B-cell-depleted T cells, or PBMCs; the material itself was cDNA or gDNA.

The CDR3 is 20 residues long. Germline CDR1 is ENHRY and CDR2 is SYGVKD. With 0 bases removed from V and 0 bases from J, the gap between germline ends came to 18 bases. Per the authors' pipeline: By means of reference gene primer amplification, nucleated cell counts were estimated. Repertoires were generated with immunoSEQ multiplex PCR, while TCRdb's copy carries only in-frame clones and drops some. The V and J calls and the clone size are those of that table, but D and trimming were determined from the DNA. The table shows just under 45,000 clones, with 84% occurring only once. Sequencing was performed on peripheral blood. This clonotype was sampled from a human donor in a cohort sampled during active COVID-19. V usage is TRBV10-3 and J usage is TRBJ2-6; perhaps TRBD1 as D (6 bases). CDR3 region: CAISESLQGIQSSGANVLTF. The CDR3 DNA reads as TGTGCCATCAGTGAGTCTTTACAGGGTATCCAAAGCTCTGGGGCCAACGTCCTGACTTTC.